One and the same sample provided the 5 T cell receptor beta chains below, sequenced in a study of OX40 agonist ivuxolimab in advanced cancers. Using immunoSEQ multiplex PCR, the repertoire was profiled, and TCRdb retains in-frame clones only, with some absent. The repertoire includes roughly 90,000 clones, 85% to 95% of them detected once, and roughly 2.8% sits in the top ten. Sequencing used CD4+ or CD8+ T cells sorted from blood, obtained in a trial of the OX40 agonist ivuxolimab. The receptor set was obtained from an adult with an advanced solid tumor such as melanoma, head and neck, liver or kidney cancer.

The chain employs TRBV2 and TRBJ2-7; the match to TRBD1 covers 9 bases. Germline V CDR1 and CDR2: SNHLY, FYNNEI. Germline trimming cut 4 bases from V and 3 bases from J; bases unmatched to any gene: 4. This CDR3 comprises 14 residues. The DNA of the CDR3 is TGTGCCAGCAGTGGGGGGACAGGGAACTACGAGCAGTACTTC. Its protein is CASSGGTGNYEQYF. Together with reference TRBV2 and TRBJ2-7, the CDR3 gives the full variable domain: EPEVTQTPSHQVTQMGQEVILRCVPISNHLYFYWYRQILGQKVEFLVSFYNNEISEKSEIFDDQFSVERPDGSNFTLKIRSTKLEDSAMYFCASSGGTGNYEQYFGPGTRLTVT.

The J gene is TRBJ1-1, the V gene TRBV19, with TRBD1 identical over 7 bases. CDR3 length: 15 residues. CDR1 is LNHDA and CDR2 is SQIVND in the germline V gene (reference sequence). Trimming at V came to 3 bases and at J to 0 bases, leaving 4 bases not matched to a gene. The CDR3 protein is CASSIPGQLNTEAFF. The CDR3 coding sequence is TGTGCCAGTAGTATCCCGGGACAGTTGAACACTGAAGCTTTCTTT.

This chain joins TRBV4-1 and TRBJ1-1; D possibly corresponds to TRBD1 (6 bases). Trimming took 2 bases from V and 2 from J, leaving 9 bases between them. This CDR3 region has 14 residues. Germline-derived CDR1 and CDR2 are MGHRA and YSYEKL. CDR3 region: CASSQRQVNTEAFF. The CDR3 DNA is TGCGCCAGCAGCCAAAGACAGGTTAACACTGAAGCTTTCTTT.

The J gene is TRBJ1-4, the V gene TRBV6-5; the D is unclear. Germline values: CDR1 MNHEY, CDR2 SVGAGI. V lost 2 bases and J lost 8, with 12 bases in between. The CDR3 is 14 amino acids. CDR3 residues: CASSYGGPREKLFF. Written as DNA, the CDR3 is TGTGCCAGCAGTTACGGTGGCCCAAGGGAAAAACTGTTTTTT.

The V call is TRBV2, the J call TRBJ2-7; 8 bases align to TRBD1. The CDR3 length is 14 residues. The germline V gene has CDR1 SNHLY and CDR2 FYNNEI. The V segment lost 6 bases and the J segment 6 bases; nucleotides outside the gene matches: 10. The CDR3 DNA reads TGTGCCAGCAGACCTGGGACAGGACCGCCCGAGCAGTACTTC. As protein: CASRPGTGPPEQYF.